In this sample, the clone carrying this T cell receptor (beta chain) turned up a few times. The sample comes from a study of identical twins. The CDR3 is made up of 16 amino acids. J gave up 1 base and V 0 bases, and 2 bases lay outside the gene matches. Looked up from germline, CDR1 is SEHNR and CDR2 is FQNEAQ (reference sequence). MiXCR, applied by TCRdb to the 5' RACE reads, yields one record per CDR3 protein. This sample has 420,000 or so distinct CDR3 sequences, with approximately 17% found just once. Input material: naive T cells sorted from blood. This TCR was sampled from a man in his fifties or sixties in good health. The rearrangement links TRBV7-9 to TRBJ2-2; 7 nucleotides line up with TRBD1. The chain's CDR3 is CASSLAWTGNTGELFF. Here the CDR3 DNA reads TGTGCCAGCAGCTTAGCATGGACAGGGAACACCGGGGAGCTGTTTTTT.